Described below is a single T cell receptor (beta chain) sequence and its context. Germline V gene sequence: CDR1 SGHDT, CDR2 YYEEEE. The CDR3 totals 13 residues. Trimming removed 3 bases at V and 4 bases at J, with 10 bases between. The entry originates in a study of blood T cell repertoires in COVID-19. Data came from immunoSEQ multiplex PCR; TCRdb stores just in-frame clones and leaves some out. The data contain around 110,000 clones, roughly 89% of them singletons. V usage is TRBV5-6 and J usage is TRBJ2-5; possible D gene TRBD2, 5 bases. Sequenced sample: peripheral blood. The TCR sequence derives from a man aged 40-50 years with acute or convalescent COVID-19. CDR3 DNA: TGTGCCAGCAGCTGGACGAGGGTAGAGACCCAGTACTTC. Translating it yields CASSWTRVETQYF.